Sequencing of this TCR beta chain was carried out in a study of blood T cell repertoires in COVID-19. Study details: Spain, Italy and the United States supplied samples that represented acute and convalescent COVID-19. Nucleic acid was either cDNA or gDNA, and it came from T cells, B-cell-depleted T cells, or PBMCs.

Recruited during active infection, patients (from Seattle) were subsequently followed longitudinally. Original handling: Estimation of nucleated cell counts relied on the amplification of reference gene primers. Clones were sequenced by immunoSEQ multiplex PCR, and TCRdb holds only the in-frame ones, with some missing. The V and J calls and clone size are taken from that table; D and trimming were inferred from the DNA. The sample consists of about 350,000 clones, more than 70% of them appearing once. Germline lookup yields CDR1 ENHRY and CDR2 SYGVKD. CDR3 length: 11 amino acids. Trimming shortened V by 2 bases and J by 8 bases, and 6 bases separated the two germline ends. A single count supports this clone.

The sample taken for sequencing was peripheral blood. This clonotype was obtained from a woman aged 55-69 years with COVID-19, enrolled during active disease. This chain uses TRBV10-3 with TRBJ1-2, with no clear D. CDR3 loop: CAISEGAGYTF. DNA for the CDR3: TGTGCCATCAGTGAGGGTGCGGGCTACACCTTC.